The 19 T cell receptor beta chains in this list originate from one sample, sequenced in a study of metastatic and nonmetastatic thyroid tumors. TCRdb ran MiXCR on the PCR reads. The top ten hold about 26% of the sample, which has around 20,000 clones, about 20% seen once. Among the patients, none had received any treatment before thyroid surgery. Material: blood. Source of these receptors: a female donor with papillary thyroid cancer or a benign thyroid nodule (not recorded which). Some clones in this sample may be carry-over from other donors' samples.

At least ten counts were recorded for this clone. This rearrangement joins TRBV20-1 to TRBJ2-1, with 9 nucleotides matching TRBD2. The CDR3 loop spans 14 amino acids. CDR1 and CDR2 (germline): DFQATT, SNEGSKA (reference sequence). Trimming removed 7 bases from V and 7 bases from J; junction bases left unmatched: 11. CDR3 bases: TGCAGTGTTGATAGCGGGGGAACGAGGAATGAGCAGTTCTTC. Protein product: CSVDSGGTRNEQFF.

This clone was detected a few times. V and J are TRBV12-3 or TRBV12-4 and TRBJ2-2; tentative D call: TRBD2 (5 bases). The length of the CDR3 is 11 residues. The V end lost 8 bases, the J end lost 17 bases, and 18 bases lay between the germline ends. This CDR3 is CASGFTGDLFF. CDR3 DNA: TGTGCCAGCGGGTTCACCGGGGATCTATTTTTT.

As for this clone: At one end, the junction sequence differs from germline, possibly due to a read error. The gene calls are TRBV6-1 and TRBJ1-1; D uncertain. This CDR3 spans 16 amino acids. CDR1 is MNHNS and CDR2 is SASEGT in the germline V gene. CDR3 bases: TGTTCCAGCAGTGAGACCTACCCCCCCCTGAACACTGAAGCTTTCTTT. This encodes CSSSETYPPLNTEAFF.

The chain combines TRBV7-8 with TRBJ2-7; 10 bases agree with TRBD1. The J segment lost 5 bases and the V segment lost 5 bases, leaving 3 bases of the junction unmatched. CDR1 SGHVS and CDR2 FQNEAQ come from the germline V gene. The length of the CDR3 is 13 residues. The CDR3 DNA reads TGTGCCAGCAGCGCGGACAGGGGGAACGAGCAGTACTTC. Translating gives CASSADRGNEQYF.

The table lists this clone with many counts. This chain links TRBV12-3 or TRBV12-4 with TRBJ2-1; D may be TRBD1 (7 bases). The CDR3 has 13 residues. V dropped 7 bases and J dropped 6 bases, with 13 bases sitting between them. CDR3 in amino acids: CASTRGEFNEQFF. The CDR3 region has the DNA TGTGCCAGCACCAGGGGGGAATTCAATGAGCAGTTCTTC.

The chain employs TRBV5-1 and TRBJ2-1, with TRBD2 identical over 9 bases. The CDR3 has 16 amino acids. Trimming removed 4 bases from V and 2 bases from J; junction bases left unmatched: 7. The germline V gene encodes CDR1 SGHRS and CDR2 YFSETQ. The CDR3 nucleotides read TGCGCCAGCAGCCTAGCGGGATTGCCCCCCTACAATGAGCAGTTCTTC. This translates into CASSLAGLPPYNEQFF.

This clone was counted many times. V gene TRBV11-3 combines with J gene TRBJ2-5; perhaps TRBD2 as D (5 bases). The CDR3 is 15 residues long. The germline CDR1 and CDR2 sequences are SGHNT and YENEEA. V was pared by 4 bases and J by 4 bases, with 16 bases between. The CDR3 DNA follows: TGTGCCAGCAGCTCGGGTGGACGGGCGGGAGAGACCCAGTACTTC. It specifies CASSSGGRAGETQYF.

In this sample, this clone turned up many times. Other DNA variants within this sample encode the same CDR3. This rearrangement joins TRBV20-1 to TRBJ1-2; 8 bases are a match to TRBD1. This CDR3 has 13 residues. CDR1 DFQATT and CDR2 SNEGSKA come from the germline V gene (reference sequence). The J segment lost 4 bases and the V segment lost 4 bases, leaving 5 bases of the junction unmatched. This CDR3 reads CSAILDRGYGYTF. The CDR3 nucleotides read TGCAGTGCTATACTAGACAGGGGCTATGGCTACACCTTC.

This chain links TRBV7-3 with TRBJ2-5, with 10 nucleotides matching TRBD1. Germline assignment: CDR1 SGHTA and CDR2 FQGTGA. The CDR3 length is 14 residues. Losses at the gene ends were 5 bases for V and 9 bases for J; bases not matched to a gene: 9. CDR3: CASSPGQGIWSQYF. Written as DNA, the CDR3 is TGTGCCAGCAGCCCGGGACAGGGGATTTGGTCCCAGTACTTC.

In its sample, this clone ranks as medium-sized (0.01 to 0.1%). The rearrangement uses TRBV2 and TRBJ2-5, with D tentatively TRBD1 (5 bases). Germline V CDR1 and CDR2: SNHLY, FYNNEI. The CDR3 sequence is 15 residues long. V shed 0 bases and J shed 5 bases, with 13 bases lying between them. The CDR3 spells CASSEASRAGETQYF. The CDR3, as DNA: TGTGCCAGCAGTGAAGCGTCCAGGGCAGGCGAGACCCAGTACTTC.

As to this clone: The germline gene is not matched at one end of the junction; a read error may be the cause. V usage is TRBV3-1 and J usage is TRBJ2-3, with TRBD2 identical over 8 bases. CDR3 length: 15 amino acids. Germline CDR1 reads LGHDT; CDR2 reads YNNKEL (reference sequence). The CDR3 region is CASNQARFSGNTQYF. CDR3 DNA sequence: TGTGCCAGCAACCAAGCCCGGTTTAGCGGGAATACGCAGTACTTT.

This clone showed up many times. This chain uses TRBV5-1 with TRBJ1-2, with D perhaps TRBD1 (5 bases). The CDR3 length is 14 residues. Between the trimmed V and J ends, which lost 5 bases and 4 bases, there was a span of 15 bases. Per the germline V gene, CDR1 is SGHRS and CDR2 is YFSETQ. The CDR3 nucleotides are TGCGCCAGCAGACCGACAGAGCTGGCCTATGGCTACACCTTC. As protein: CASRPTELAYGYTF.

This clone was recorded once. This chain links TRBV11-1 with TRBJ2-1, with D hard to call. This CDR3 is built from 15 residues. The ends were cut back, 2 bases at V and 6 bases at J, with 14 bases in the middle. Germline V gives CDR1 SGHAT, CDR2 FQDESV (reference sequence). CDR3 nucleotides: TGTGCCAGCAGCTTACTTCTAGTTGGTACCAATGAGCAGTTCTTC. Protein product: CASSLLLVGTNEQFF.

This clone was found a few times. CDR3 DNA sequence: TGTGCCAGCAGTGAAGCCGATGACAGGGCAGCAGAGCAGTACTTC. It yields the protein CASSEADDRAAEQYF. The V call is TRBV6-1, the J call TRBJ2-7; 7 bases match TRBD1. Germline CDR1 is MNHNS and CDR2 is SASEGT. With V trimmed by 0 bases and J by 7 bases, 9 bases remained unmatched. This CDR3 has 15 amino acids.

This clone ranks as medium-sized. The genes are TRBV7-8 and TRBJ1-5; maybe TRBD1 (5 bases). Trimming pared 5 bases from V and 3 bases from J, leaving 11 bases between. The germline V gene encodes CDR1 SGHVS and CDR2 FQNEAQ. CDR3 size: 14 residues. CDR3 sequence: CASSVDSPNQPQHF. For the CDR3, the DNA is TGTGCCAGCAGCGTCGACAGCCCCAATCAGCCCCAGCATTTT.

This clone showed up many times. This rearrangement joins TRBV30 to TRBJ2-5; D not certain. V lost 5 bases and J lost 0, with 16 bases in between. The CDR3 extends over 15 amino acids. Germline CDR1 reads GTSNPN; CDR2 reads SVGIG (reference sequence). In nucleotides, the CDR3 is TGTGCCTGGTTGCCGACCCTCGAGTACCAAGAGACCCAGTACTTC. It yields the protein CAWLPTLEYQETQYF.

In this sample, this clone turned up many times. The rearrangement links TRBV28 to TRBJ1-2, with D unclear. Germline CDR1 is MDHEN and CDR2 is SYDVKM. Trimming left V 4 bases short and J 2 bases short, with 17 bases between. CDR3 size: 16 residues. The CDR3 DNA follows: TGTGCCAGCAGTTCCCTAAACCCGACGGAGAACTATGGCTACACCTTC. Amino acid sequence: CASSSLNPTENYGYTF.

This clone has at least ten counts. The chain couples TRBV27 to TRBJ2-7, with 9 bases fitting TRBD2. The CDR3 runs to 16 residues. Germline-derived CDR1 and CDR2 are MNHEY and SMNVEV (reference sequence). The V gene end was trimmed by 4 bases and the J gene end by 4 bases; junction bases not matched to a gene: 11. CDR3 DNA sequence: TGTGCCAGCAGTTCATTTATTAGCGGGAGCGATTACGAGCAGTACTTC. It yields the protein CASSSFISGSDYEQYF.

This clone was detected many times. V usage is TRBV30 and J usage is TRBJ2-7, with D uncertain. This CDR3 comprises 12 residues. Germline assignment: CDR1 GTSNPN and CDR2 SVGIG (reference sequence). Trimming removed 2 bases from V and 7 bases from J, with 12 bases in between. The CDR3 reads CAWSFWKGEQYF. The CDR3 DNA is TGTGCCTGGAGTTTCTGGAAGGGAGAGCAGTACTTC. Full variable domain (missing parts from reference TRBV30 and TRBJ2-7): SQTIHQWPATLVQPVGSPLSLECTVEGTSNPNLYWYRQAAGRGLQLLFYSVGIGQISSEVPQNLSASRPQDRQFILSSKKLLLSDSGFYLCAWSFWKGEQYFGPGTRLTVT.